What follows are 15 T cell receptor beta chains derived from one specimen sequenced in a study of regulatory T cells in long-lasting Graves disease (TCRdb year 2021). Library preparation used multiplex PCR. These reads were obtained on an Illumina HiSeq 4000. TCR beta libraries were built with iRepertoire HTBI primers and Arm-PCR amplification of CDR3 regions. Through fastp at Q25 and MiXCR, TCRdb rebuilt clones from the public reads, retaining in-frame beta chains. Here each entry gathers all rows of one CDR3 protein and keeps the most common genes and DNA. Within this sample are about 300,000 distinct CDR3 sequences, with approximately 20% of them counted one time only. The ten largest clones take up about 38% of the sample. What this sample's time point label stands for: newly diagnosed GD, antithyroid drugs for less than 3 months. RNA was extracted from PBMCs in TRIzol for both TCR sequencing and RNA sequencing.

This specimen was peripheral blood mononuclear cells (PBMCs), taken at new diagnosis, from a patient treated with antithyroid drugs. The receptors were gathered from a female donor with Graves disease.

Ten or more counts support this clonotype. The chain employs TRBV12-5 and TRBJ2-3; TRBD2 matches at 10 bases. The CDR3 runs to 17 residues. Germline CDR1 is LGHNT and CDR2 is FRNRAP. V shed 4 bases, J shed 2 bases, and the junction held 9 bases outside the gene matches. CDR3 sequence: CASGSTTSGPSTDTQYF. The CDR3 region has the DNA TGTGCTAGTGGTTCCACGACTAGCGGGCCATCCACAGATACGCAGTATTTT.

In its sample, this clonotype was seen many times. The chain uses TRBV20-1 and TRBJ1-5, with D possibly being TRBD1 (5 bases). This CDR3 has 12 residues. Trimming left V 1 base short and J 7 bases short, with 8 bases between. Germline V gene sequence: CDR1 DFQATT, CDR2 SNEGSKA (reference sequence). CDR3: CSARAGGQPQHF. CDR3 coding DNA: TGCAGTGCTAGAGCTGGGGGGCAGCCCCAGCATTTT.

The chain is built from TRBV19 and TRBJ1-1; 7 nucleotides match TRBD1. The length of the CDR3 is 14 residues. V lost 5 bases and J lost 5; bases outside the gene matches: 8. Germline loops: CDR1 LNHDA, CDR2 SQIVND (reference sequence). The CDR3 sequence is CASSPYHRGTEAFF. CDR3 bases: TGTGCCAGTAGTCCCTACCACAGGGGTACTGAAGCTTTCTTT. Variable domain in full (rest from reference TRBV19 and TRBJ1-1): DGGITQSPKYLFRKEGQNVTLSCEQNLNHDAMYWYRQDPGQGLRLIYYSQIVNDFQKGDIAEGYSVSREKKESFPLTVTSAQKNPTAFYLCASSPYHRGTEAFFGQGTRLTVV.

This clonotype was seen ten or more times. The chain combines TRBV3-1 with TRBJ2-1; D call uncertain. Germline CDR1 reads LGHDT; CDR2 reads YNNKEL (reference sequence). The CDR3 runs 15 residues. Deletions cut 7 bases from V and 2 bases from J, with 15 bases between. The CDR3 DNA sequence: TGTGCCAGCACGACGTCCCTTTCGGCCTACAATGAGCAGTTCTTC. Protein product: CASTTSLSAYNEQFF.

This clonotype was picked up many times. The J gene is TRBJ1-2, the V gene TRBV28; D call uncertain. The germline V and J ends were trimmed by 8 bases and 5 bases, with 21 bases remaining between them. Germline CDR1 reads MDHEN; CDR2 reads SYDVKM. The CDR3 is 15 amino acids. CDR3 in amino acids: CASLRAGLEEYGYTF. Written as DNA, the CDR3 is TGTGCCAGCCTCCGGGCTGGATTAGAGGAGTATGGCTACACCTTC.

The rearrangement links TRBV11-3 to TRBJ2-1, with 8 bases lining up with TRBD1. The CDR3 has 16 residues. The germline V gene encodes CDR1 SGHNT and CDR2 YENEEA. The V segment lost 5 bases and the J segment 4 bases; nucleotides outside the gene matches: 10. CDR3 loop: CASSLRTGSGYNEQFF. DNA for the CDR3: TGTGCCAGCAGCCTCCGGACAGGGAGCGGTTACAATGAGCAGTTCTTC.

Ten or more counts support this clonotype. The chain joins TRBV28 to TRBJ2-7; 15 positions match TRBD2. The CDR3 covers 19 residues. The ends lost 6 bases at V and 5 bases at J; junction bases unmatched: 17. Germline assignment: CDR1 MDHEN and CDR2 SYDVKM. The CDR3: CASSRPPGLAGGPEDEQYF. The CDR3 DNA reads TGTGCCAGCAGCCGTCCCCCCGGACTAGCGGGAGGGCCGGAAGACGAGCAGTACTTC.

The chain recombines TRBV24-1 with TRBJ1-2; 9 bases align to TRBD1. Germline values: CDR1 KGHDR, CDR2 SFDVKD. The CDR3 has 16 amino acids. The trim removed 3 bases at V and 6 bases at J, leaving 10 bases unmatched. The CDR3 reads CATSDGPPDRGDGYTF. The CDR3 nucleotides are TGTGCCACCAGTGATGGGCCCCCGGACAGGGGAGATGGCTACACCTTC.

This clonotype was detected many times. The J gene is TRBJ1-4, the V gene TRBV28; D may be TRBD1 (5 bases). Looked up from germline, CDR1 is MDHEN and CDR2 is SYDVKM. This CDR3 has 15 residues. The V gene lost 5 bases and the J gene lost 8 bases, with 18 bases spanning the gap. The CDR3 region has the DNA TGTGCCAGCAGTGTGGAGACAGCTTCATTCGAAAAACTGTTTTTT. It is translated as CASSVETASFEKLFF.

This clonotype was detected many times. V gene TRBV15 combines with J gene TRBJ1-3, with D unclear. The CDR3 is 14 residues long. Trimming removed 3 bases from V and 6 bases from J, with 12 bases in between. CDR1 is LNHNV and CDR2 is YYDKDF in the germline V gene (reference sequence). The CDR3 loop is CATSSRDGQNTIYF. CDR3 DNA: TGTGCCACCAGCAGTAGAGATGGTCAAAACACCATATATTTT.

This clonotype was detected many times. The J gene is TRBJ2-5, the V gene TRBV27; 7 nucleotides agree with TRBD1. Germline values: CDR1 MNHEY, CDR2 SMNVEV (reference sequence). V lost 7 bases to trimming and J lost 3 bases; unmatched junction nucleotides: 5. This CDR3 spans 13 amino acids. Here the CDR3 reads CASTSTGEETQYF. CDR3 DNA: TGTGCCAGCACCTCTACAGGGGAAGAGACCCAGTACTTC.

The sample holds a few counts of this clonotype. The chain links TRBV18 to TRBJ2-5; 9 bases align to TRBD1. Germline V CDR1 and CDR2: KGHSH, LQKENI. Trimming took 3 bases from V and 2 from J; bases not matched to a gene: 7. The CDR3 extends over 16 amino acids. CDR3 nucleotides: TGTGCCAGCTCACCGGGGACAGGGAGATGGCAAGAGACCCAGTACTTC. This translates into CASSPGTGRWQETQYF.

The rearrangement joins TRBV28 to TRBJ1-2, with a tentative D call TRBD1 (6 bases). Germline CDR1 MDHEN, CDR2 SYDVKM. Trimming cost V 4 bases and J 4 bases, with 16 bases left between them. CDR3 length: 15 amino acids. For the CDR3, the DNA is TGTGCCAGCAGTTCCCACAGGGTTAAGGGCTATGGCTACACCTTC. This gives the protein CASSSHRVKGYGYTF.

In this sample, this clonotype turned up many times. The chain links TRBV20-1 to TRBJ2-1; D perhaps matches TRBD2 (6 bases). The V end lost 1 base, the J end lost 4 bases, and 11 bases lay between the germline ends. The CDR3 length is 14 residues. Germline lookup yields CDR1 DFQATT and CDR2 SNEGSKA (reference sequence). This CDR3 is CSARGGKFYNEQFF. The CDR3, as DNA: TGCAGTGCTAGAGGCGGGAAGTTTTACAATGAGCAGTTCTTC.

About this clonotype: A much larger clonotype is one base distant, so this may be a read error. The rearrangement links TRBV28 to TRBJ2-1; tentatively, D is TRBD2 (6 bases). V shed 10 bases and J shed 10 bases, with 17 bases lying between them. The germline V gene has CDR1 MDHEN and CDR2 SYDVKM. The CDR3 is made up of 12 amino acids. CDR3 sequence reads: CAIARAGDEQFF. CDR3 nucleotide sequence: TGTGCCATCGCCCGAGCGGGTGACGAGCAGTTCTTC.